One and the same sample provided the 7 T cell receptor beta chains below, sequenced in a study of cytomegalovirus exposure and HLA in healthy donors (dated by TCRdb to 2016 to 2017). To prepare the library, the immunoSEQ multiplex PCR assay was applied. For the multiplex PCR, a mixture combining 60 forward primers for TCR Vbeta segments and 13 reverse primers for TCR Jbeta segments was used. Held by TCRdb, this immuneACCESS table contains in-frame sequences only and omits some clones. Under half of the omission traces to an unresolved V gene where checked; the cause of the rest is unknown. In this sample the table shows about 180,000 clones, over 70% of which occur a single time. The ten largest account for about 0.5% of the sample. The sequencing sample was made of PBMCs. These TCRs come from a woman in her forties or fifties in good health and CMV-seronegative.

The J gene is TRBJ2-7, the V gene TRBV27, with TRBD1 matching over 10 bases. This CDR3 is built from 15 residues. Losses at the gene ends were 10 bases for V and 3 bases for J; bases not matched to a gene: 12. Germline loops: CDR1 MNHEY, CDR2 SMNVEV (reference sequence). In DNA, the CDR3 is TGTGCCACCAAATATACCGGGACAGGGGTCTACGAGCAGTACTTC. Its protein product is CATKYTGTGVYEQYF.

V gene TRBV4-1 combines with J gene TRBJ2-5; 7 nucleotides line up with TRBD2. CDR1 and CDR2 (germline): MGHRA, YSYEKL. V gave up 2 bases and J gave up 3 bases; unmatched junction bases: 6. The CDR3 consists of 15 residues. The CDR3 sequence: CASSQHGTTKETQYF. CDR3 bases: TGCGCCAGCAGCCAACACGGGACTACTAAAGAGACCCAGTACTTC.

J is TRBJ2-3 and V is TRBV9; D gene uncertain. Trimming took off 2 bases at V and 2 bases at J, with 9 bases between the two ends. Germline CDR1 is SGDLS and CDR2 is YYNGEE. This CDR3 region has 14 residues. In DNA, the CDR3 is TGTGCCAGCAGCGTGAGCCCATCCACAGATACGCAGTATTTT. Its protein product is CASSVSPSTDTQYF.

The chain links TRBV4-2 to TRBJ2-2, with D possibly TRBD2 on 5 matching bases. V dropped 3 bases and J dropped 4 bases, with 18 bases sitting between them. Germline loops: CDR1 LGHNA, CDR2 YNFKEQ. This CDR3 contains 17 residues. This CDR3 is CASSQRTAVEGTGELFF. The CDR3 DNA sequence: TGTGCCAGCAGCCAGCGAACGGCGGTCGAGGGCACCGGGGAGCTGTTTTTT.

This sequence joins TRBV27 and TRBJ2-1; D possibly corresponds to TRBD1 (5 bases). With 2 bases removed from V and 9 bases from J, the gap between germline ends came to 8 bases. Germline CDR1 is MNHEY and CDR2 is SMNVEV (reference sequence). The CDR3 is made up of 12 amino acids. The CDR3 reads CASSLIQGEQFF. The CDR3 DNA reads as TGTGCCAGCAGTTTAATTCAGGGTGAGCAGTTCTTC.

This clone occurred once. The V and J genes are TRBV5-1 and TRBJ2-5; TRBD2 might be the D (6 bases). Germline CDR1 SGHRS, CDR2 YFSETQ. V gave up 4 bases and J gave up 1 base, with 17 bases separating them. The CDR3 has 16 amino acids. The CDR3 spells CASSAGLGEVQETQYF. CDR3 DNA sequence: TGCGCCAGCAGCGCGGGACTGGGGGAAGTCCAAGAGACCCAGTACTTC.

This chain's CDR3 is CAWSGYTEAFF. The CDR3, as DNA: TGTGCCTGGTCAGGGTACACTGAAGCTTTCTTT. The chain has TRBV30 and TRBJ1-1, with a possible D match to TRBD1 (5 bases). Germline-derived CDR1 and CDR2 are GTSNPN and SVGIG (reference sequence). The CDR3 covers 11 residues. Trimming stripped 5 bases from V and 3 bases from J, with 7 bases between.